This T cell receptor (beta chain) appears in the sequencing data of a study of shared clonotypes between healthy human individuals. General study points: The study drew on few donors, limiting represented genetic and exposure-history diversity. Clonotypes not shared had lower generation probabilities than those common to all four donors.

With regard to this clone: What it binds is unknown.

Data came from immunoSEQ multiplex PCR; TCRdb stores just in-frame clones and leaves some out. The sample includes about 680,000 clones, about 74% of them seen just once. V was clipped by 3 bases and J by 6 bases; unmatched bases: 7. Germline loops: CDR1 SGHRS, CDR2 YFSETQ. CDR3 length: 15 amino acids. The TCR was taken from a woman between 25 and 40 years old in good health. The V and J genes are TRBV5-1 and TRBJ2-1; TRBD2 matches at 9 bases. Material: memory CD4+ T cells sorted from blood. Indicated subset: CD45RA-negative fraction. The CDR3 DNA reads TGCGCCAGCAGCTGGACAGCGGGAGGCGCCAATGAGCAGTTCTTC. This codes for CASSWTAGGANEQFF.